This T cell receptor beta chain was identified in a study of technical replicates of blood from a few donors. Germline lookup yields CDR1 MNHEY and CDR2 SMNVEV (reference sequence). The ends were cut back, 5 bases at V and 0 bases at J, with 11 bases in the middle. This CDR3 comprises 14 residues. Using immunoSEQ multiplex PCR, the repertoire was profiled, and TCRdb retains in-frame clones only, with some absent. The data hold about 91,000 clones, with roughly 92% observed a single time. The genes are TRBV27 and TRBJ2-7; D is perhaps TRBD2 (5 bases). This receptor was taken from a human donor in good health. The specimen was T cells isolated from PBMCs. CDR3 nucleotides: TGTGCCAGCAGTGTACTAGGGAGCTCCTACGAGCAGTACTTC. It specifies CASSVLGSSYEQYF.